This TCR beta chain was recovered during a study of blood T cell repertoires in COVID-19. On this clone: The same CDR3 arises from other DNA sequences in this sample as well.

CDR1 ENHRY and CDR2 SYGVKD come from the germline V gene. Between the trimmed V and J ends, which lost 3 bases and 0 bases, there was a span of 6 bases. This CDR3 comprises 14 residues. Clones were sequenced by immunoSEQ multiplex PCR, and TCRdb holds only the in-frame ones, with some missing. Here the sample spans about 170,000 clones, roughly 87% being singletons. The sequenced material came from PBMCs or T cells enriched from blood (not recorded which). This TCR derives from a human donor with acute COVID-19. The donor label of this sample is uncertain. The V call is TRBV10-3, the J call TRBJ1-5, with D unresolved. The CDR3 loop reads CAISDGYSNQPQHF. The CDR3 DNA reads as TGTGCCATCAGTGACGGGTATAGCAATCAGCCCCAGCATTTT.